This TCR beta chain was sequenced in a study of blood T cell repertoires in COVID-19. The overall study: Donors in the United States, Italy and Spain gave samples during acute or convalescent COVID-19. Sources were T cells, B-cell-depleted T cells, or PBMCs; the material itself was cDNA or gDNA.

Participant age was about 18 to 89 years, and participants resided in approximately 24 US areas. CDR1 and CDR2 (germline): MDHEN, SYDVKM. There are 14 residues in the CDR3. Trimming cost V 6 bases and J 8 bases, with 16 bases left between them. TCRdb's copy holds only in-frame clones and misses some; the assay was immunoSEQ multiplex PCR. This sample has a few hundred thousand clones; around 87% occur once, and the top ten carry about 3.3%. The J gene is TRBJ1-4, the V gene TRBV28; D possibly corresponds to TRBD1 (5 bases). This receptor was obtained from a young woman in a cohort exposed to, infected with or recovered from COVID-19 (not recorded which). Material for sequencing was PBMCs or T cells enriched from blood (not recorded which). CDR3: CASSPVGRAEKLFF. The CDR3, as DNA: TGTGCCAGCAGCCCGGTCGGCAGGGCGGAAAAACTGTTTTTT.